A selection of T cell receptor beta chains follows, all from one sample in a study of shared clonotypes between healthy human individuals. TCRdb's copy holds only in-frame clones and misses some; the assay was immunoSEQ multiplex PCR. The sample includes more than 2 million clones, roughly 95% of them seen just once. Sample: naive CD4+ T cells sorted from blood. All receptors come from a young man in good health. The conserved cysteine and the conserved F or W are not part of the CDR3 here.

v_call: TRBV5-8; cdr3_length: 18; cdr3_aa: ASSLGMEGIASSYNSPLH
v_call: TRBV6-5; cdr3_length: 12; cdr3_aa: ASRRTGKNTEAF
v_call: TRBV30; cdr3_length: 11; cdr3_aa: AWTWDSYTEAF
v_call: TRBV25-1; cdr3_length: 12; cdr3_aa: ASSGGDKFYTQY
v_call: TRBV5-4; cdr3_length: 13; cdr3_aa: ASTTGQGNTGELF
v_call: TRBV7-2; cdr3_length: 13; cdr3_aa: ASSPQVGETGELF
v_call: TRBV5-4; cdr3_length: 14; cdr3_aa: ASSRDGQAVNYEQY
v_call: TRBV6-6; cdr3_length: 14; cdr3_aa: ASSPRTGSGNYGYT
v_call: TRBV29-1; cdr3_length: 10; cdr3_aa: SVQYPGYGYT
v_call: TRBV6-5; cdr3_length: 14; cdr3_aa: ASSYSRTGAYNEQF
v_call: TRBV18; cdr3_length: 9; cdr3_aa: ASSSEETQY
v_call: TRBV5-8; cdr3_length: 10; cdr3_aa: ASSLAGYGYT
v_call: TRBV6-5; cdr3_length: 10; cdr3_aa: ASRSNTGELF
v_call: TRBV11-2; cdr3_length: 15; cdr3_aa: ASSLGRRTVVNTEAF
v_call: TRBV7-9; cdr3_length: 16; cdr3_aa: ASSLVPELGQINQPQH
v_call: TRBV5-5; cdr3_length: 14; cdr3_aa: ASAPSSGTSMYEQY
v_call: TRBV29-1; cdr3_length: 13; cdr3_aa: SVESLAGTYNEQF
v_call: TRBV30; cdr3_length: 10; cdr3_aa: AWSRVPGEQF
v_call: TRBV9; cdr3_length: 14; cdr3_aa: ASSPRYFSPNYGYT
v_call: TRBV21-1; cdr3_length: 12; cdr3_aa: ASSLWGMNTEAF
v_call: TRBV27; cdr3_length: 12; cdr3_aa: ASSSRESTGELF
v_call: TRBV5-1; cdr3_length: 13; cdr3_aa: ASSMWTGGTDTQY
v_call: TRBV28; cdr3_length: 11; cdr3_aa: AAGGTYNSPLH
v_call: TRBV6-6; cdr3_length: 11; cdr3_aa: ASSSQGNYGYT
v_call: TRBV11-2; cdr3_length: 15; cdr3_aa: ASSPPGGASYNSPLH
v_call: TRBV4-1; cdr3_length: 12; cdr3_aa: ASSQDRTFYEQY
v_call: TRBV6-1; cdr3_length: 11; cdr3_aa: ASAGWGQETQY
v_call: TRBV19; cdr3_length: 8; cdr3_aa: ASGRETQY
v_call: TRBV6-6; cdr3_length: 12; cdr3_aa: ASSTSGGQETQY
v_call: TRBV13; cdr3_length: 10; cdr3_aa: AGSTGTYGYT
v_call: TRBV5-6; cdr3_length: 13; cdr3_aa: ASLPSAGAGNTIY
v_call: TRBV4-1; cdr3_length: 14; cdr3_aa: ASSQSLLAVGETQY
v_call: TRBV5-1; cdr3_length: 14; cdr3_aa: ASSLEIAGVYNEQF
v_call: TRBV19; cdr3_length: 12; cdr3_aa: ASSMASRDYEQY
v_call: TRBV5-6; cdr3_length: 13; cdr3_aa: ASSSGTDSFYGYT
v_call: TRBV19; cdr3_length: 13; cdr3_aa: ASSDAGTGYEKLF
v_call: TRBV7-3; cdr3_length: 11; cdr3_aa: ASSSDPSGEQF
v_call: TRBV9; cdr3_length: 10; cdr3_aa: ASSPTGYEQY
v_call: TRBV5-4; cdr3_length: 11; cdr3_aa: ASRDFGANVLT
v_call: TRBV6-1; cdr3_length: 12; cdr3_aa: ASRSKGTNTEAF
v_call: TRBV5-1; cdr3_length: 12; cdr3_aa: ASSADRGTDTQY
v_call: TRBV4-1; cdr3_length: 11; cdr3_aa: ASSRTGGETQY
v_call: TRBV6-5; cdr3_length: 12; cdr3_aa: ASSYSPGPYEQY
v_call: TRBV27; cdr3_length: 6; cdr3_aa: VNYEQY
v_call: TRBV6-5; cdr3_length: 13; cdr3_aa: ASSNKRGGYNEQF
v_call: TRBV10-3; cdr3_length: 11; cdr3_aa: ATLRQASYEQY
v_call: TRBV12-1; cdr3_length: 14; cdr3_aa: ASSNDRDSGANVLT